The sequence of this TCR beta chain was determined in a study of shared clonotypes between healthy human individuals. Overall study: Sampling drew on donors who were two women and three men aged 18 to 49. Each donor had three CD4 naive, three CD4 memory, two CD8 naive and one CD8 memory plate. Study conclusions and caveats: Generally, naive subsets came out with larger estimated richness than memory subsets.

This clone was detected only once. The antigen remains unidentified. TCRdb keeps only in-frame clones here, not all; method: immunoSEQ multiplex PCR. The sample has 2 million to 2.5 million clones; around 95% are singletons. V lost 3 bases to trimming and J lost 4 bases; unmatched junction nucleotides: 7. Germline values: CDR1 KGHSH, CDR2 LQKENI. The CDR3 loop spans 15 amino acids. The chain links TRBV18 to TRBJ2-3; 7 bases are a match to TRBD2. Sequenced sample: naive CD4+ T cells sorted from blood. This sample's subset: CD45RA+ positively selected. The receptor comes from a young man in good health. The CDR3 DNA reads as TGTGCCAGCTCACCCTTTGGGGGGGAGGCAGATACGCAGTATTTT. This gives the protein CASSPFGGEADTQYF. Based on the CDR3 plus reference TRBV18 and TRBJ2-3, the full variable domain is NAGVMQNPRHLVRRRGQEARLRCSPMKGHSHVYWYRQLPEEGLKFMVYLQKENIIDESGMPKERFSAEFPKEGPSILRIQQVVRGDSAAYFCASSPFGGEADTQYFGPGTRLTVL.